Following are 29 T cell receptor beta chains from one sample sequenced in a study of blood T cell repertoires in COVID-19. The protocol was immunoSEQ multiplex PCR, while the TCRdb copy is restricted to in-frame clones and leaves out a portion. The sample yields about 120,000 clones, about four fifths seen once. Sequencing was carried out using peripheral blood. The receptors stem from a human donor in a cohort sampled during active COVID-19.

J is TRBJ2-5 and V is TRBV6-2 or TRBV6-3, with a tentative D call TRBD2 (6 bases). The CDR3 runs to 16 residues. V lost 6 bases and J lost 1, with 18 bases in between. Germline assignment: CDR1 MNHEY and CDR2 SVGEGT. The CDR3 reads CASSNRGRGAQETQYF. DNA for the CDR3: TGTGCCAGCAGCAACCGGGGTCGCGGGGCCCAAGAGACCCAGTACTTC.

The rearrangement joins TRBV4-3 to TRBJ1-2, with D perhaps TRBD1 (6 bases). Germline V gene sequence: CDR1 LGHNA, CDR2 YSLEER. The CDR3 is 15 amino acids. V dropped 1 base and J dropped 7 bases, with 16 bases sitting between them. The CDR3 nucleotides are TGCGCCAGCAGCCAAGCTAACCAGGGGATGAGTGGCTACACCTTC. Protein: CASSQANQGMSGYTF.

The chain couples TRBV5-6 to TRBJ2-7, with 7 nucleotides matching TRBD2. The CDR3 is made up of 10 amino acids. J was trimmed by 7 bases and V by 7 bases; bases with no gene match: 2. CDR1 and CDR2 (germline): SGHDT, YYEEEE. The CDR3 coding sequence is TGTGCCAGCCCCGGGGGGGAGCAGTACTTC. It translates to CASPGGEQYF. Filled out from reference TRBV5-6 and TRBJ2-7, the complete variable domain reads DAGVTQSPTHLIKTRGQQVTLRCSPKSGHDTVSWYQQALGQGPQFIFQYYEEEERQRGNFPDRFSGHQFPNYSSELNVNALLLGDSALYLCASPGGEQYFGPGTRLTVT.

V usage is TRBV28 and J usage is TRBJ1-2, with D possibly matching TRBD1 (6 bases). This CDR3 contains 16 residues. Germline-derived CDR1 and CDR2 are MDHEN and SYDVKM. V was cut by 6 bases and J by 1 base, with 18 bases left in between. The CDR3 sequence is CASSSPGTIVNYGYTF. CDR3 coding DNA: TGTGCCAGCAGCTCACCCGGGACAATAGTTAACTATGGCTACACCTTC.

V usage is TRBV7-8 and J usage is TRBJ1-4; D might be TRBD1 (6 bases). The CDR3 is 15 residues long. Trimming shortened V by 6 bases and J by 8 bases, and 19 bases separated the two germline ends. The V gene's germline CDR1 is SGHVS and CDR2 FQNEAQ. In DNA form, the CDR3 reads TGTGCCAGCAGTCTAGGGGGATTTTTGAGAGAAAAACTGTTTTTT. Residues: CASSLGGFLREKLFF.

The CDR3 sequence is CASSPRAGELFF. The CDR3, as DNA: TGTGCCAGCAGTCCCAGGGCCGGGGAGCTGTTTTTT. The V call is TRBV6-5, the J call TRBJ2-2; D perhaps matches TRBD1 (5 bases). CDR1 and CDR2 from the germline V gene are MNHEY and SVGAGI. The CDR3 spans 12 residues. Deletions cut 5 bases from V and 6 bases from J, with 7 bases between.

The V and J genes are TRBV7-2 and TRBJ1-4, with TRBD1 matching 9 bases. With 5 bases clipped from V and 7 bases from J, the junction kept 5 bases outside the gene matches. CDR3 length: 14 residues. Germline V gives CDR1 SGHTA, CDR2 FQGNSA. The CDR3 nucleotides are TGTGCCAGCAGCCGGGACAGGGACACTGAAAAACTGTTTTTT. This sequence encodes CASSRDRDTEKLFF.

The chain carries TRBV4-1 and TRBJ2-7; TRBD1 aligns across 9 bases. Germline V gives CDR1 MGHRA, CDR2 YSYEKL. The CDR3 runs 15 residues. V was pared by 1 base and J by 6 bases, with 7 bases of the junction left unmatched. The CDR3 DNA reads TGCGCCAGCAGCCAAGGGTGGACAGGGGTGGGCGAGCAGTACTTC. Protein product: CASSQGWTGVGEQYF.

V gene TRBV5-6 combines with J gene TRBJ1-2; unclear D gene. The CDR3 consists of 13 residues. The ends were cut back, 2 bases at V and 3 bases at J, with 8 bases in the middle. Per the germline V gene, CDR1 is SGHDT and CDR2 is YYEEEE. CDR3 region: CASSFGPDYGYTF. As DNA, the CDR3 is TGTGCCAGCAGCTTTGGCCCCGACTATGGCTACACCTTC.

The V call is TRBV5-8, the J call TRBJ2-1; 10 positions agree with TRBD2. Germline V gene data show CDR1 as SGHTS and CDR2 as YDEGEE. Unmatched junction bases numbered 4, after V lost 0 bases and J lost 7 bases. The CDR3 contains 15 residues. CDR3 protein: CASSLAAGGQNEQFF. The CDR3 bases are TGTGCCAGCAGCTTGGCAGCGGGGGGGCAAAATGAGCAGTTCTTC.

This clone was counted a single time. This chain uses TRBV29-1 with TRBJ1-4; 7 bases map to TRBD1. CDR1 and CDR2 (germline): SQVTM, ANQGSEA. The CDR3 is made up of 11 amino acids. With V trimmed by 4 bases and J by 7 bases, 0 bases remained unmatched. CDR3 DNA: TGCAGCGTTGCAGGGGGTGAAAAACTGTTTTTT. Translation gives CSVAGGEKLFF.

The CDR3 bases are TGTGCCAGCAGCTCATCGGGACTAGCGGGGGGGCCCAGCACCGGGGAGCTGTTTTTT. Protein sequence: CASSSSGLAGGPSTGELFF. The chain has TRBV7-9 and TRBJ2-2, with 16 nucleotides matching TRBD2. This CDR3 comprises 19 residues. Looked up from germline, CDR1 is SEHNR and CDR2 is FQNEAQ (reference sequence). V dropped 4 bases and J dropped 4; count of bases not matched to a gene: 9.

This chain joins TRBV9 and TRBJ2-7; D is ambiguous. The length of the CDR3 is 14 residues. Germline values: CDR1 SGDLS, CDR2 YYNGEE. Deletions cut 1 base from V and 3 bases from J, with 11 bases between. The CDR3: CASSVSAGHYEQYF. The CDR3 DNA reads as TGTGCCAGCAGCGTATCCGCAGGCCACTACGAGCAGTACTTC.

CDR3 amino acids: CASTGGPYNSPLHF. DNA of the CDR3: TGTGCCAGTACGGGGGGACCATATAATTCACCCCTCCACTTT. The V gene is TRBV19, the J gene TRBJ1-6; weak D call: TRBD1 (5 bases). This CDR3 has 14 residues. CDR1 and CDR2 from the germline V gene are LNHDA and SQIVND (reference sequence). V lost 7 bases and J lost 4, with 11 bases in between.

The genes are TRBV5-1 and TRBJ2-2; the D is unclear. V was pared by 1 base and J by 6 bases, with 16 bases between. There are 16 residues in the CDR3. Germline V lookup: CDR1 SGHRS, CDR2 YFSETQ. Written as DNA, the CDR3 is TGCGCCAGCAGCTTGTTGGCTAGAGTGCTCTCCGGGGAGCTGTTTTTT. Translating it yields CASSLLARVLSGELFF.

This chain uses TRBV18 with TRBJ1-6, with D tentatively TRBD1 (5 bases). In germline, CDR1 is KGHSH, CDR2 LQKENI. V was pared by 2 bases and J by 9 bases, with 17 bases between. There are 16 residues in the CDR3. CDR3 sequence: CASSPSRGDPPSPLHF. DNA for the CDR3: TGTGCCAGCTCACCAAGCCGCGGGGACCCTCCTTCACCCCTCCACTTT. Combining the CDR3 with reference TRBV18 and TRBJ1-6 gives the whole variable domain NAGVMQNPRHLVRRRGQEARLRCSPMKGHSHVYWYRQLPEEGLKFMVYLQKENIIDESGMPKERFSAEFPKEGPSILRIQQVVRGDSAAYFCASSPSRGDPPSPLHFGNGTRLTVT.

V usage is TRBV5-1 and J usage is TRBJ2-7; no reliable D call. Per germline, CDR1 SGHRS and CDR2 YFSETQ. V was pared by 0 bases and J by 3 bases, with 10 bases between. The CDR3 extends over 14 amino acids. CDR3 sequence reads: CASSLDGELYEQYF. The CDR3 DNA sequence: TGCGCCAGCAGCTTGGATGGAGAGCTCTACGAGCAGTACTTC. Together with reference TRBV5-1 and TRBJ2-7, the CDR3 gives the full variable domain: KAGVTQTPRYLIKTRGQQVTLSCSPISGHRSVSWYQQTPGQGLQFLFEYFSETQRNKGNFPGRFSGRQFSNSRSEMNVSTLELGDSALYLCASSLDGELYEQYFGPGTRLTVT.

The chain couples TRBV7-2 to TRBJ1-5; D not certain. V lost 5 bases and J 1 base, leaving 15 bases between the germline ends. The V gene's germline CDR1 is SGHTA and CDR2 FQGNSA. This CDR3 is built from 16 residues. DNA of the CDR3: TGTGCCAGCAGCCCCCCCCCGGGGTTCAGCAATCAGCCCCAGCATTTT. It encodes CASSPPPGFSNQPQHF.

V and J are TRBV7-8 and TRBJ1-1; D is uncertain. Deletions cut 1 base from V and 3 bases from J, with 6 bases between. The CDR3 extends over 13 amino acids. Germline lookup yields CDR1 SGHVS and CDR2 FQNEAQ. The CDR3 loop reads CASSLDPDTEAFF. As DNA, the CDR3 is TGTGCCAGCAGCTTAGACCCAGACACTGAAGCTTTCTTT.

The rearrangement joins TRBV13 to TRBJ2-7; 8 bases map to TRBD1. The germline CDR1 and CDR2 sequences are PRHDT and FYEKMQ (reference sequence). The CDR3 extends over 16 amino acids. With 5 bases clipped from V and 2 bases from J, the junction kept 11 bases outside the gene matches. The CDR3 DNA follows: TGTGCCAGCAGCGATACAGGGGGTACTGCCACCTACGAGCAGTACTTC. Its translation: CASSDTGGTATYEQYF.

This clone was recorded a few times. J is TRBJ2-3 and V is TRBV2; TRBD2 matches at 7 bases. The ends lost 6 bases at V and 5 bases at J; junction bases unmatched: 8. CDR3 length: 14 amino acids. Germline CDR1 is SNHLY and CDR2 is FYNNEI. The CDR3 bases are TGTGCCAGCAGACATGGGGAGGGTTTAGATACGCAGTATTTT. It is translated as CASRHGEGLDTQYF.

V and J are TRBV27 and TRBJ1-1; D is unclear. CDR3 length equals 12 residues. Trimming took off 3 bases at V and 9 bases at J, with 11 bases between the two ends. Germline loops: CDR1 MNHEY, CDR2 SMNVEV (reference sequence). The CDR3 region has the DNA TGTGCCAGCAGTTTTACGGGAACAAAAGCTTTCTTT. Its translation: CASSFTGTKAFF.

The V call is TRBV15, the J call TRBJ2-2, with D possibly being TRBD1 (6 bases). This CDR3 has 15 residues. The germline V and J ends were trimmed by 3 bases and 3 bases, with 11 bases remaining between them. Germline V lookup: CDR1 LNHNV, CDR2 YYDKDF (reference sequence). The CDR3 DNA sequence: TGTGCCACCAGCAGCCGGGACACATACACCGGGGAGCTGTTTTTT. Translating it yields CATSSRDTYTGELFF. Based on the CDR3 plus reference TRBV15 and TRBJ2-2, the full variable domain is DAMVIQNPRYQVTQFGKPVTLSCSQTLNHNVMYWYQQKSSQAPKLLFHYYDKDFNNEADTPDNFQSRRPNTSFCFLDIRSPGLGDTAMYLCATSSRDTYTGELFFGEGSRLTVL.

V and J are TRBV24-1 and TRBJ1-5, with 12 bases fitting TRBD1. There are 19 residues in the CDR3. After removal of 5 bases from V and 1 base from J, the junction contained 11 bases not matched to a gene. Per the germline V gene, CDR1 is KGHDR and CDR2 is SFDVKD. The CDR3 loop reads CATSALCVGTGGSNQPQHF. CDR3 bases: TGTGCCACCAGTGCGTTGTGTGTCGGGACAGGGGGCAGCAATCAGCCCCAGCATTTT.

The chain employs TRBV2 and TRBJ1-4, with D possibly being TRBD1 (5 bases). Germline V gives CDR1 SNHLY, CDR2 FYNNEI. The CDR3 has 14 residues. V gave up 5 bases and J gave up 7 bases, with 14 bases separating them. This CDR3 reads CASSLDSGSEKLFF. The CDR3 nucleotides are TGTGCCAGCAGTTTAGACAGCGGGAGTGAAAAACTGTTTTTT.

The genes are TRBV6-6 and TRBJ2-5; 13 bases line up with TRBD2. The CDR3 length is 19 residues. Germline-derived CDR1 and CDR2 are MNHNY and SVGAGI (reference sequence). V shed 5 bases, J shed 5 bases, and the junction held 17 bases outside the gene matches. The CDR3: CASSHTRLAGGQVRETQYF. The DNA of the CDR3 is TGTGCCAGCAGTCACACGCGACTAGCGGGGGGCCAGGTCCGGGAGACCCAGTACTTC.

This clone has a single count. The chain is built from TRBV10-3 and TRBJ1-5; D is unresolved. The germline CDR1 and CDR2 sequences are ENHRY and SYGVKD. There are 14 residues in the CDR3. Trimming removed 2 bases at V and 0 bases at J, with 5 bases between. CDR3 protein: CAISEDTSNQPQHF. The CDR3 DNA reads TGTGCCATCAGTGAGGACACTAGCAATCAGCCCCAGCATTTT.

This clone was detected a few times. The gene calls are TRBV19 and TRBJ1-3; 7 bases fit TRBD1. This CDR3 has 15 amino acids. CDR1 and CDR2 from the germline V gene are LNHDA and SQIVND (reference sequence). With 7 bases clipped from V and 0 bases from J, the junction kept 6 bases outside the gene matches. In nucleotides, the CDR3 is TGTGCCAGTATCCCGACAGGGCTCTCTGGAAACACCATATATTTT. Amino acid sequence: CASIPTGLSGNTIYF.

In nucleotides, the CDR3 is TGTGCCAGCAGCCGACAGGGAAGCTCCTACAATGAGCAGTTCTTC. Amino acid sequence: CASSRQGSSYNEQFF. The chain has TRBV6-6 and TRBJ2-1; 7 nucleotides match TRBD1. Trimming took 6 bases from V and 0 from J; bases not matched to a gene: 5. Looked up from germline, CDR1 is MNHNY and CDR2 is SVGAGI (reference sequence). This CDR3 is 15 amino acids long.